Each of the 14 T cell receptor beta chains below was sequenced from the same sample in a study of blood T cells in healthy people across ages. Alongside a J-beta primer mix, a sample-barcoded 5' primer served in a second PCR lasting about 7 to 11 cycles. TCRdb re-derived calls from the 5' RACE reads in MiXCR, one entry per CDR3 protein. The sample has about 290,000 distinct CDR3 sequences; around 29% are singletons. The sequenced material came from blood. All receptors come from a woman in her sixties or seventies in good health.

The chain combines TRBV14 with TRBJ2-1, with D possibly TRBD1 on 6 matching bases. Looked up from germline, CDR1 is SGHDN and CDR2 is FVKESK. V was clipped by 4 bases and J by 8 bases, with 21 bases between them. The CDR3 sequence is 16 residues long. The CDR3 nucleotides are TGTGCCAGCAGCCTTCCCGCTGGTACAGGGCCGGATGAGCAGTTCTTC. It specifies CASSLPAGTGPDEQFF. Full variable domain (rest looked up from reference TRBV14 and TRBJ2-1): EAGVTQFPSHSVIEKGQTVTLRCDPISGHDNLYWYRRVMGKEIKFLLHFVKESKQDESGMPNNRFLAERTGGTYSTLKVQPAELEDSGVYFCASSLPAGTGPDEQFFGPGTRLTVL.

This chain joins TRBV29-1 and TRBJ2-3; a weak D match, TRBD2 (5 bases). The CDR3 extends over 14 amino acids. Germline lookup yields CDR1 SQVTM and CDR2 ANQGSEA. The V and J ends lost 8 bases and 5 bases respectively, with 20 bases between them. The CDR3 sequence: CSRFSTLAGDTQYF. As DNA, the CDR3 is TGCAGCAGGTTCTCCACCCTCGCGGGAGATACGCAGTATTTT.

Only a few counts were recorded for this clonotype. A junction end diverges from the germline sequence, so it may reflect a read error. This chain joins TRBV28 and TRBJ1-5; D call uncertain. The germline gives CDR1 MDHEN, CDR2 SYDVKM. The CDR3 is 14 residues long. The CDR3: CASSLWKTDQPQHF. The DNA for the CDR3 is TGTGCCAGCAGTCTATGGAAGACGGATCAGCCCCAGCATTTT.

In its sample, this clonotype was seen a few times. J is TRBJ1-5 and V is TRBV12-5; TRBD1 is a possible D gene (6 bases). V was cut by 1 base and J by 4 bases, with 11 bases left in between. In germline, CDR1 is LGHNT, CDR2 FRNRAP. CDR3 length: 15 amino acids. Here the CDR3 DNA reads TGTGCTAGTGGTTTGGAGAACAGGGCGAATCAGCCCCAGCATTTT. It translates to CASGLENRANQPQHF.

This clonotype was recorded at least ten times. The chain employs TRBV6-5 and TRBJ1-1; no reliable D call. Trimming stripped 2 bases from V and 6 bases from J, with 13 bases between. The CDR3 has 14 residues. Germline V gives CDR1 MNHEY, CDR2 SVGAGI. The CDR3 reads CASSYRFERAEAFF. Here the CDR3 DNA reads TGTGCCAGCAGTTACAGGTTCGAGCGGGCTGAAGCTTTCTTT.

This clonotype showed up just a few times. The chain uses TRBV6-2 or TRBV6-3 and TRBJ1-2; no firm D call. The CDR3 runs 15 residues. V lost 6 bases to trimming and J lost 5 bases, with 19 bases between them. Germline assignment: CDR1 MNHEY and CDR2 SVGEGT. DNA of the CDR3: TGTGCCAGCAGACCCGACCTCTCGATCGGGTATGGCTACACCTTC. It translates to CASRPDLSIGYGYTF.

Only a few counts were recorded for this clonotype. CDR3 loop: CSVASDIPYEQYF. The DNA of the CDR3 is TGCAGTGTGGCCTCAGACATCCCCTACGAGCAGTACTTC. The chain links TRBV20-1 to TRBJ2-7, with unresolved D. This CDR3 has 13 amino acids. V was clipped by 7 bases and J by 2 bases, with 15 bases between them. Germline loops: CDR1 DFQATT, CDR2 SNEGSKA (reference sequence).

There are a few counts of this clonotype. The rearrangement uses TRBV3-1 and TRBJ2-4; 11 bases fit TRBD2. CDR3 length: 17 residues. J gave up 3 bases and V 0 bases, and 4 bases lay outside the gene matches. Germline CDR1 LGHDT, CDR2 YNNKEL (reference sequence). CDR3 protein: CASSQDGLAGGKNIQYF. CDR3 DNA: TGTGCCAGCAGCCAAGATGGGCTAGCGGGAGGCAAAAACATTCAGTACTTC.

The rearrangement uses TRBV20-1 and TRBJ2-5, with a possible D match to TRBD2 (5 bases). Germline-derived CDR1 and CDR2 are DFQATT and SNEGSKA (reference sequence). With 0 bases removed from V and 2 bases from J, the gap between germline ends came to 10 bases. The CDR3 loop spans 14 amino acids. CDR3: CSAREAGSQETQYF. In DNA form, the CDR3 reads TGCAGTGCTAGAGAGGCGGGCAGTCAAGAGACCCAGTACTTC.

This clonotype occurred a few times. The chain employs TRBV28 and TRBJ1-4; TRBD1 matches 7 bases. After removal of 5 bases from V and 4 bases from J, the junction contained 10 bases not matched to a gene. Germline V CDR1 and CDR2: MDHEN, SYDVKM. The CDR3 covers 16 residues. DNA for the CDR3: TGTGCCAGCAGTACCCTCAGGGGGGCGGGTAATGAAAAACTGTTTTTT. Encoded protein: CASSTLRGAGNEKLFF.

The chain recombines TRBV6-1 with TRBJ1-1; 7 bases agree with TRBD1. The CDR3 has 15 amino acids. Trimming removed 9 bases from V and 0 bases from J; junction bases left unmatched: 10. Germline loops: CDR1 MNHNS, CDR2 SASEGT. The CDR3 loop is CASRGDRTVNTEAFF. CDR3 coding DNA: TGTGCCAGTAGGGGGGACAGAACCGTGAACACTGAAGCTTTCTTT.

The V call is TRBV7-2, the J call TRBJ1-2; D remains unclear. V lost 5 bases, J lost 4 bases, and 11 bases lay in between. Germline V gives CDR1 SGHTA, CDR2 FQGNSA. CDR3 length: 13 amino acids. The CDR3: CASSSGRSYGYTF. In DNA form, the CDR3 reads TGTGCCAGCAGCAGCGGTCGGAGCTATGGCTACACCTTC.

The chain links TRBV29-1 to TRBJ2-5; D possibly corresponds to TRBD1 (6 bases). Trimming took off 4 bases at V and 7 bases at J, with 16 bases between the two ends. The V gene's germline CDR1 is SQVTM and CDR2 ANQGSEA. The CDR3 covers 13 residues. The DNA of the CDR3 is TGCAGCGTTGTGGACAGCCACCTAGGGACCCAGTACTTC. This encodes CSVVDSHLGTQYF.

The chain combines TRBV29-1 with TRBJ2-1; D not resolved. Germline V gene lookup returns CDR1 SQVTM and CDR2 ANQGSEA. The CDR3 has 16 amino acids. Trimming took off 2 bases at V and 4 bases at J, with 18 bases between the two ends. The DNA of the CDR3 is TGCAGCGTTGAAAACCCCGATCTAGGATTTTACAATGAGCAGTTCTTC. Translation: CSVENPDLGFYNEQFF.